Listed below are T cell receptor beta chains from one sample, sequenced in a study of CD8+ T cells in alopecia areata. Only in-frame clones appear in the TCRdb table, and some are missing; sequencing was by immunoSEQ multiplex PCR. The sample shows about 120,000 clones, 50% to 75% of them seen only once. Sample: CD8+ T cells sorted from blood, taken at week 4, from a patient treated with tofacitinib. The receptors here all came from a human donor with alopecia areata. The CDR3 runs from the conserved cysteine through the conserved F or W. The order of the fields is clone size, D gene, J gene, V gene, CDR3 protein, CDR3 DNA. A D gene is named only where the DNA matches it firmly. The size entry is marked missing in some rows and otherwise reads once, few, many or a size class.

-	TRBD2	TRBJ2-5	TRBV30	CAWSVWGGETQYF	TGTGCCTGGAGTGTATGGGGGGGAGAGACCCAGTACTTC
-	TRBD2	TRBJ2-1	TRBV2	CASVPSGGPRAGNEQFF	TGTGCCAGCGTCCCTAGCGGGGGGCCACGTGCGGGCAATGAGCAGTTCTTC
few	-	TRBJ1-1	TRBV29-1	CSGVGGLRAEAFF	TGCAGCGGCGTAGGAGGGTTGAGGGCTGAAGCTTTCTTT
-	TRBD2	TRBJ2-7	TRBV2	CATLAGGSYEQYF	TGTGCCACTTTAGCGGGGGGATCGTACGAGCAGTACTTC
-	TRBD2	TRBJ2-3	TRBV11-2	CASHPGLRTDTQYF	TGTGCCAGCCACCCGGGACTACGCACAGATACGCAGTATTTT
once	-	TRBJ2-1	TRBV9	CASSPGQHSEQFF	TGTGCCAGCAGCCCAGGCCAGCACAGTGAGCAGTTCTTC
-	TRBD1	TRBJ2-5	TRBV2	CASREGTVQETQYF	TGTGCCAGCAGGGAAGGGACAGTACAAGAGACCCAGTACTTC
-	-	TRBJ1-4	TRBV7-9	CASSGPHPNEKLFF	TGTGCCAGCAGCGGGCCCCATCCGAATGAAAAACTGTTTTTT
-	TRBD2	TRBJ2-7	TRBV6-1	CASSEASGGAYEQYF	TGTGCCAGCAGTGAAGCTAGCGGGGGGGCCTACGAGCAGTACTTC
-	TRBD2	TRBJ2-3	TRBV30	CAWTTSGLSTDTQYF	TGTGCCTGGACCACTAGCGGACTTAGCACAGATACGCAGTATTTT
few	-	TRBJ2-3	TRBV7-9	CASSDRHVGTDTQYF	TGTGCCAGCAGCGATCGACACGTCGGCACAGATACGCAGTATTTT
-	TRBD1	TRBJ2-5	TRBV6-5	CASRTTGSQETQYF	TGTGCCAGCAGAACGACAGGGTCCCAAGAGACCCAGTACTTC
-	-	TRBJ2-7	TRBV7-9	CASSPRGRAGKGDEQYF	TGTGCCAGCAGCCCCAGAGGTCGGGCAGGGAAGGGCGACGAGCAGTACTTC
few	-	TRBJ2-7	TRBV6-6	CASSFGPQVYEQYF	TGTGCCAGCAGTTTCGGACCGCAGGTTTACGAGCAGTACTTC
-	TRBD2	TRBJ2-1	TRBV13	CASSRLAGGSSGGHNEQLF	TGTGCCAGCAGCCGACTAGCGGGGGGGTCGAGCGGAGGGCACAATGAGCAGCTCTTC
-	TRBD1	TRBJ2-2	TRBV19	CASLTGDTGELFF	TGTGCCAGCCTGACAGGGGACACCGGGGAGCTGTTTTTT